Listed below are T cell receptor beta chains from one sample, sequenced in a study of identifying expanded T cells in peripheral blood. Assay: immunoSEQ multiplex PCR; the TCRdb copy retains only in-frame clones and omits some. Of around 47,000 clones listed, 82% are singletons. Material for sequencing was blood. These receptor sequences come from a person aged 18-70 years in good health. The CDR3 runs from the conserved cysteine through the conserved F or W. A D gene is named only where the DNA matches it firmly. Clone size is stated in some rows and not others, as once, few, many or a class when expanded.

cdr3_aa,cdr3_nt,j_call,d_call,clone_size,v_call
CASSQVGKTEAFF,TGCGCCAGCAGCCAAGTGGGGAAAACTGAAGCTTTCTTT,TRBJ1-1,NA,NA,TRBV4-1
CAWSTGISSPLHF,TGTGCCTGGTCTACAGGGATAAGTTCACCCCTCCACTTT,TRBJ1-6,NA,NA,TRBV30
CAWNSRLAGVNEQFF,TGTGCCTGGAACTCCCGACTAGCGGGGGTTAATGAGCAGTTCTTC,TRBJ2-1,TRBD2,NA,TRBV30
CASSQDGGTYNEQFF,TGCGCCAGCAGCCAAGATGGAGGAACCTACAATGAGCAGTTCTTC,TRBJ2-1,NA,NA,TRBV4-1
CASSLSGTGEKYGYTF,TGTGCCAGCTCATTATCCGGGACAGGGGAAAAGTATGGCTACACCTTC,TRBJ1-2,TRBD1,once,TRBV18
CASRLKAGLGVYEQYF,TGTGCAAGTCGCCTAAAAGCGGGACTAGGTGTCTACGAGCAGTACTTC,TRBJ2-7,NA,NA,TRBV12-2
CASSRPGQQETQYF,TGTGCCAGCAGCAGGCCGGGACAACAAGAGACCCAGTACTTC,TRBJ2-5,NA,NA,TRBV21-1
CASRQDRSSYNEQFF,TGTGCCAGTAGACAGGACAGGTCTTCCTACAATGAGCAGTTCTTC,TRBJ2-1,TRBD1,few,TRBV19
CASSLGRRQGEKLFF,TGTGCCAGCAGCTTAGGTCGTCGTCAGGGTGAAAAACTGTTTTTT,TRBJ1-4,NA,few,TRBV7-9
CASSATSGRASETQYF,TGTGCCAGCAGCGCTACTAGCGGGAGGGCCTCAGAGACCCAGTACTTC,TRBJ2-5,TRBD2,NA,TRBV9
CASNRARDNEQFF,TGTGCCAGCAACAGAGCGCGGGACAATGAGCAGTTCTTC,TRBJ2-1,NA,NA,TRBV25-1
CASSLAAHTNTEAFF,TGTGCCAGCAGCTTAGCGGCACATACTAACACTGAAGCTTTCTTT,TRBJ1-1,NA,NA,TRBV7-2
CASSSYRDEETQYF,TGTGCCAGCAGCTCATACAGGGACGAGGAGACCCAGTACTTC,TRBJ2-5,NA,NA,TRBV7-9
CASSPGQGATNEKLFF,TGCGCCAGCAGCCCGGGACAGGGGGCAACTAATGAAAAACTGTTTTTT,TRBJ1-4,TRBD1,NA,TRBV4-1
CASSSAYNEQFF,TGTGCCAGTAGTTCCGCCTACAATGAGCAGTTCTTC,TRBJ2-1,NA,NA,TRBV19
CASSLANRAGEQYF,TGCGCCAGCAGCTTGGCCAACCGGGCGGGGGAGCAGTACTTC,TRBJ2-7,NA,few,TRBV5-1
CASSPEAYNEQFF,TGCGCCAGCAGCCCGGAAGCATACAATGAGCAGTTCTTC,TRBJ2-1,NA,few,TRBV5-1
CASRTTALGGETQYF,TGTGCCAGCAGAACAACAGCCTTAGGTGGAGAGACCCAGTACTTC,TRBJ2-5,NA,NA,TRBV6-6
CASSLSRGGSGANVLTF,TGTGCCAGCAGTTTATCCCGGGGGGGCTCTGGGGCCAACGTCCTGACTTTC,TRBJ2-6,TRBD2,NA,TRBV27
CASSPTGPVNTEAFF,TGTGCCAGCAGTCCTACAGGGCCAGTGAACACTGAAGCTTTCTTT,TRBJ1-1,NA,NA,TRBV27
CASSPPGQGANEQFF,TGTGCCAGCAGCCCCCCGGGACAGGGGGCGAATGAGCAGTTCTTC,TRBJ2-1,TRBD1,NA,TRBV7-9
CASNNRDRAGTGGYTF,TGCGCCAGTAATAACCGGGACAGGGCGGGTACAGGCGGCTACACCTTC,TRBJ1-2,TRBD1,NA,TRBV19
CASNRPSTSTYGYTF,TGTGCCAGTAATCGGCCTTCCACTTCCACCTACGGCTACACCTTC,TRBJ1-2,NA,once,TRBV19
CASTIPQGAVGTEAFF,TGTGCCAGCACTATCCCGCAGGGGGCCGTCGGCACTGAAGCTTTCTTT,TRBJ1-1,TRBD1,NA,TRBV2
CASSLATNNEQFF,TGCGCCAGCAGCTTGGCTACCAACAATGAGCAGTTCTTC,TRBJ2-1,NA,NA,TRBV5-1
CASSSLVGRVPGELFF,TGTGCCAGCAGTTCATTGGTGGGCAGGGTACCCGGGGAGCTGTTTTTT,TRBJ2-2,NA,NA,TRBV7-2
CASSENMVGELFF,TGCGCCAGCAGTGAGAATATGGTCGGGGAGCTGTTTTTT,TRBJ2-2,NA,NA,TRBV10-1
CASSPHREGWTDTQYF,TGTGCCAGCAGCCCCCACAGGGAAGGGTGGACAGATACGCAGTATTTT,TRBJ2-3,NA,once,TRBV9
CASIKGGADSYNEQFF,TGTGCCAGTATCAAGGGGGGGGCTGACTCCTACAATGAGCAGTTCTTC,TRBJ2-1,NA,NA,TRBV19
CASSLGSGANVLTF,TGTGCCAGCAGCTTAGGCTCTGGGGCCAACGTCCTGACTTTC,TRBJ2-6,NA,NA,TRBV11-2
CASSVGPSSETQYF,TGTGCCAGCAGCGTAGGGCCTAGCTCAGAGACCCAGTACTTC,TRBJ2-5,NA,NA,TRBV9
CASSPSILYSGNTIYF,TGCGCCAGCAGCCCCTCAATATTATACTCTGGAAACACCATATATTTT,TRBJ1-3,NA,NA,TRBV5-1
CASSPRTGIGLAGPLEQYF,TGTGCCAGCAGCCCCAGGACAGGAATAGGACTAGCGGGACCCCTCGAGCAGTACTTC,TRBJ2-7,TRBD2,NA,TRBV7-6
CASSPGQLNIQYF,TGTGCCAGCAGTCCCGGACAGTTAAACATTCAGTACTTC,TRBJ2-4,NA,NA,TRBV6-1
CASSPGQVGKNIQYF,TGTGCCAGCAGCCCCGGGCAGGTTGGAAAAAACATTCAGTACTTC,TRBJ2-4,NA,NA,TRBV7-9
CSVLKGQGYTGELFF,TGCAGCGTTCTGAAAGGACAGGGGTACACCGGGGAGCTGTTTTTT,TRBJ2-2,TRBD1,NA,TRBV29-1
CASSLLRSSYNEQFF,TGCGCCAGCAGCCTTCTGAGGAGCTCCTACAATGAGCAGTTCTTC,TRBJ2-1,NA,NA,TRBV4-3
CSVVFRENTEAFF,TGCAGCGTTGTGTTCAGGGAGAACACTGAAGCTTTCTTT,TRBJ1-1,NA,NA,TRBV29-1
CASSVAGEADTQYF,TGTGCCAGCAGTGTCGCGGGAGAGGCGGATACGCAGTATTTT,TRBJ2-3,TRBD2,NA,TRBV6-4
CASSDQGLYEQFF,TGTGCCAGCAGTGACCAGGGACTCTATGAGCAGTTCTTC,TRBJ2-1,NA,NA,TRBV25-1
CASSPPSGTDTQYF,TGCGCCAGCAGCCCCCCGTCGGGTACAGATACGCAGTATTTT,TRBJ2-3,NA,NA,TRBV5-1
CASSPRLAGEGNEQFF,TGTGCCAGCAGCCCCAGGCTAGCGGGCGAGGGTAATGAGCAGTTCTTC,TRBJ2-1,TRBD2,NA,TRBV7-9
CASSIAGTSDLYF,TGTGCCAGTAGTATTGCCGGGACTAGCGATCTGTATTTT,TRBJ2-3,TRBD2,NA,TRBV19
CSPGGTDTQYF,TGCAGTCCCGGGGGTACAGATACGCAGTATTTT,TRBJ2-3,NA,NA,TRBV20-1
CASSLAPSVDTQYF,TGTGCCAGCAGCTTAGCCCCCTCGGTCGATACGCAGTATTTT,TRBJ2-3,NA,NA,TRBV7-9
CASSRDRGSGNGYTF,TGTGCCAGCAGCAGGGACAGGGGCTCCGGAAATGGCTACACCTTC,TRBJ1-2,TRBD1,NA,TRBV5-4
CSVDGTGELFF,TGCAGCGTTGATGGAACCGGGGAGCTGTTTTTT,TRBJ2-2,NA,NA,TRBV29-1
CASTEGTSGSYEQYF,TGTGCCAGCACCGAAGGAACTAGCGGATCCTACGAGCAGTACTTC,TRBJ2-7,TRBD2,NA,TRBV5-6
CASSGQGLVTFF,TGTGCCAGCAGTGGACAAGGCCTGGTGACTTTCTTT,TRBJ1-1,NA,NA,TRBV2
CASSSGSQETQYF,TGCGCCAGCAGCTCGGGTAGCCAAGAGACCCAGTACTTC,TRBJ2-5,NA,NA,TRBV5-1
CASSRDRGTGGGEQYF,TGTGCCAGCTCACGGGACAGGGGTACTGGCGGAGGCGAGCAGTACTTC,TRBJ2-7,TRBD1,NA,TRBV18
CASRYRTGANVLTF,TGTGCCAGCAGGTACAGGACTGGGGCCAACGTCCTGACTTTC,TRBJ2-6,NA,NA,TRBV6-6
CASSATGLYGYTF,TGTGCCAGCAGCGCGACAGGGTTATACGGCTACACCTTC,TRBJ1-2,TRBD1,NA,TRBV7-9
CASSLSGRVSYEQYF,TGTGCCAGCAGTTTATCCGGCAGGGTATCCTACGAGCAGTACTTC,TRBJ2-7,NA,once,TRBV27
CATSRDRGEETQYF,TGTGCCACCAGCAGAGATCGCGGGGAGGAGACCCAGTACTTC,TRBJ2-5,NA,NA,TRBV15
CASSIGQAFNQPQHF,TGTGCCAGTAGTATAGGACAGGCGTTCAATCAGCCCCAGCATTTT,TRBJ1-5,NA,NA,TRBV19
CASSLKGTTNTGELFF,TGTGCCAGCAGCTTAAAAGGGACAACGAACACCGGGGAGCTGTTTTTT,TRBJ2-2,NA,NA,TRBV7-2
CAGSDLPYGYTF,TGTGCCGGCAGTGATTTGCCCTATGGCTACACCTTC,TRBJ1-2,NA,NA,TRBV2
CASSHRSYEQYF,TGTGCCAGCAGCCACAGGTCCTACGAGCAGTACTTC,TRBJ2-7,NA,NA,TRBV5-4